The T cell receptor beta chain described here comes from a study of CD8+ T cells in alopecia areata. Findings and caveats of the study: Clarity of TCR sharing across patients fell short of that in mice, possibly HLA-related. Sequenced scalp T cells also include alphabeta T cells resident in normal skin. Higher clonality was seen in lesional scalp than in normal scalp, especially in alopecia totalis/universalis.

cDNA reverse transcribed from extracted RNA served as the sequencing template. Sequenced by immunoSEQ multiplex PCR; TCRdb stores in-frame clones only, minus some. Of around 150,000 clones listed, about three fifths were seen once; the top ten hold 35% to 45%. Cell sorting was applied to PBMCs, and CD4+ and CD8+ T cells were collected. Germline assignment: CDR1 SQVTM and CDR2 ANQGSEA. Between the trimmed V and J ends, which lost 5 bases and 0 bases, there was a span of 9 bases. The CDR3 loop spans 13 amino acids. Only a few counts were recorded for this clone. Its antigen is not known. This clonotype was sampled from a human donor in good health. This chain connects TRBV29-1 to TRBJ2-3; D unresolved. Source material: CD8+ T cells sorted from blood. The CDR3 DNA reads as TGCAGCGTTTCCCCCGACAGCACAGATACGCAGTATTTT. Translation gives CSVSPDSTDTQYF.